The 19 T cell receptor beta chains in this list originate from one sample, sequenced in a study of T cell repertoires in cytomegalovirus infection. TCRdb itself ran the reads through MiXCR, one entry per CDR3 protein. The table includes some 320,000 distinct CDR3 sequences, roughly 9.5% detected once. The sequenced material came from PBMCs. Receptor source: a human donor in good health (CMV status not recorded). Some clones in this sample may be carry-over from other donors' samples.

This clonotype turned up a few times. The chain recombines TRBV7-2 with TRBJ1-1, with D uncertain. Germline-derived CDR1 and CDR2 are SGHTA and FQGNSA. CDR3 length: 13 amino acids. Trimming took off 1 base at V and 5 bases at J, with 8 bases between the two ends. The CDR3 is CASSLGRRTEAFF. CDR3 in DNA: TGTGCCAGCAGCTTAGGCAGGAGAACTGAAGCTTTCTTT.

This clonotype was counted at least ten times. The gene calls are TRBV4-2 and TRBJ1-4; 7 bases are a match to TRBD1. Losses at the gene ends were 4 bases for V and 4 bases for J; bases not matched to a gene: 9. The CDR3 covers 16 residues. Germline CDR1 reads LGHNA; CDR2 reads YNFKEQ. The CDR3 protein is CASSPTGTVFNEKLFF. Here the CDR3 DNA reads TGTGCCAGCAGCCCAACCGGGACAGTTTTTAATGAAAAACTGTTTTTT.

This clonotype was recorded many times. The chain uses TRBV7-6 and TRBJ1-4; unclear D gene. CDR3 size: 17 residues. V lost 1 base and J 0 bases, leaving 12 bases between the germline ends. Per the germline V gene, CDR1 is SGHVS and CDR2 is FNYEAQ. In nucleotides, the CDR3 is TGTGCCAGCAGCTTAGAAGACGGACTTGCAACTAATGAAAAACTGTTTTTT. This codes for CASSLEDGLATNEKLFF.

This clonotype was seen repeatedly, ten times or more. The gene calls are TRBV4-1 and TRBJ1-6, with D possibly being TRBD1 (5 bases). The CDR3 extends over 16 amino acids. The V and J ends lost 0 bases and 9 bases respectively, with 15 bases between them. Germline CDR1 reads MGHRA; CDR2 reads YSYEKL. The CDR3 region has the DNA TGCGCCAGCAGCCAAGAGAAGGGCAGGGTCGGTTCACCCCTCCACTTT. Translated, it gives CASSQEKGRVGSPLHF.

This clonotype was counted a few times. This rearrangement joins TRBV20-1 to TRBJ2-2; possibly TRBD1 for D (5 bases). Trimming took off 0 bases at V and 3 bases at J, with 11 bases between the two ends. Germline V lookup: CDR1 DFQATT, CDR2 SNEGSKA (reference sequence). The CDR3 is 15 residues long. CDR3 protein: CSARDNAGHTGELFF. CDR3 nucleotides: TGCAGTGCTAGAGATAATGCAGGGCACACCGGGGAGCTGTTTTTT.

This chain connects TRBV7-6 to TRBJ2-2; 7 bases match TRBD2. V trimming: 7 bases; J trimming: 3 bases; junction bases outside the gene matches: 14. The V gene's germline CDR1 is SGHVS and CDR2 FNYEAQ. The length of the CDR3 is 17 residues. CDR3 amino acids: CASTRATGTTYTGELFF. The CDR3 DNA sequence: TGTGCCAGCACCCGAGCCACCGGGACTACCTACACCGGGGAGCTGTTTTTT.

This chain links TRBV6-6 with TRBJ2-1, with TRBD2 identical over 13 bases. Germline V lookup: CDR1 MNHNY, CDR2 SVGAGI (reference sequence). The CDR3 consists of 15 residues. V shed 6 bases, J shed 8 bases, and the junction held 7 bases outside the gene matches. The CDR3 loop is CASRLTSGGMHEQFF. The CDR3, as DNA: TGTGCCAGCAGACTGACTAGCGGGGGGATGCATGAGCAGTTCTTC.

Ten or more counts support this clonotype. The V and J genes are TRBV7-2 and TRBJ2-7; 7 bases agree with TRBD2. V trimming: 1 base; J trimming: 0 bases; junction bases outside the gene matches: 6. CDR1 is SGHTA, CDR2 FQGNSA, per germline. The CDR3 spans 16 residues. CDR3 in amino acids: CASSLDGGGVSYEQYF. CDR3 DNA: TGTGCCAGCAGCTTAGATGGGGGGGGGGTCTCCTACGAGCAGTACTTC.

This clonotype came up many times. The rearrangement joins TRBV7-6 to TRBJ2-2, with TRBD2 matching over 11 bases. Germline CDR1 SGHVS, CDR2 FNYEAQ. The CDR3 has 16 residues. The V and J ends lost 5 bases and 1 base, in that order; junction bases with no gene match: 3. The CDR3 reads CASSPTSGGNTGELFF. The CDR3 bases are TGTGCCAGCAGCCCTACTAGCGGGGGGAACACCGGGGAGCTGTTTTTT.

This clonotype has ten or more counts. V and J are TRBV2 and TRBJ2-2; maybe TRBD1 (5 bases). CDR1 is SNHLY and CDR2 is FYNNEI in the germline V gene. V lost 5 bases to trimming and J lost 5 bases, with 12 bases between them. CDR3 length equals 14 residues. CDR3 DNA: TGTGCCAGCAGTAACATTAGGGGTACCGGGGAGCTGTTTTTT. Amino acids: CASSNIRGTGELFF.

A few counts support this clonotype. V is TRBV20-1 and J is TRBJ2-7; 10 nucleotides align to TRBD2. CDR1 is DFQATT, CDR2 SNEGSKA, per germline (reference sequence). V gave up 3 bases and J gave up 3 bases; unmatched junction bases: 5. The CDR3 totals 14 residues. CDR3 DNA sequence: TGCAGTGCTAGTGTCGGACTAGCGGACTACGAGCAGTACTTC. This codes for CSASVGLADYEQYF.

The chain couples TRBV14 to TRBJ1-2; 8 nucleotides line up with TRBD1. Germline CDR1 reads SGHDN; CDR2 reads FVKESK. This CDR3 has 15 amino acids. With V trimmed by 6 bases and J by 5 bases, 11 bases remained unmatched. The CDR3 DNA is TGTGCCAGCAGACGTACCGGGACAGGAATATATGGCTACACCTTC. Translating it yields CASRRTGTGIYGYTF.

This clonotype was detected ten times or more. The chain combines TRBV7-2 with TRBJ2-2, with 9 bases fitting TRBD1. Germline lookup yields CDR1 SGHTA and CDR2 FQGNSA. The CDR3 length is 16 residues. J gave up 2 bases and V 5 bases, and 6 bases lay outside the gene matches. CDR3 loop: CASSAGTGRNTGELFF. The CDR3 DNA reads TGTGCCAGCAGCGCCGGGACAGGGCGAAACACCGGGGAGCTGTTTTTT.

In its sample, this clonotype was seen a few times. The chain uses TRBV12-5 and TRBJ2-2; unclear D gene. Germline-derived CDR1 and CDR2 are LGHNT and FRNRAP. Trimming cost V 6 bases and J 0 bases, with 11 bases left between them. The CDR3 totals 15 residues. The CDR3 sequence is CASGPQAANTGELFF. CDR3 in DNA: TGTGCTAGTGGCCCTCAGGCAGCGAACACCGGGGAGCTGTTTTTT. Variable domain in full (rest from reference TRBV12-5 and TRBJ2-2): DARVTQTPRHKVTEMGQEVTMRCQPILGHNTVFWYRQTMMQGLELLAYFRNRAPLDDSGMPKDRFSAEMPDATLATLKIQPSEPRDSAVYFCASGPQAANTGELFFGEGSRLTVL.

As concerns this clonotype: A much larger clone lies a single base off, so this may be a read error. Written as DNA, the CDR3 is TGTGTCAGCAGCAAACAGGAGGGGCGCGAGCAGTACTTC. It specifies CVSSKQEGREQYF. The chain is built from TRBV7-6 and TRBJ2-7; weak D call: TRBD2 (6 bases). This CDR3 has 13 residues. Germline V gene data show CDR1 as SGHVS and CDR2 as FNYEAQ.

This clonotype turned up a few times. V and J are TRBV28 and TRBJ2-7; D might be TRBD2 (7 bases). V was shortened by 4 bases and J by 3 bases, with 16 bases between the two germline ends. CDR3 size: 15 residues. Germline assignment: CDR1 MDHEN and CDR2 SYDVKM. The CDR3 is CASSSPGGGGYEQYF. CDR3 bases: TGTGCCAGCAGTTCCCCCGGAGGGGGGGGCTACGAGCAGTACTTC. Full variable domain (remainder filled in from reference TRBV28 and TRBJ2-7): DVKVTQSSRYLVKRTGEKVFLECVQDMDHENMFWYRQDPGLGLRLIYFSYDVKMKEKGDIPEGYSVSREKKERFSLILESASTNQTSMYLCASSSPGGGGYEQYFGPGTRLTVT.

In this sample, this clonotype turned up a few times. J is TRBJ1-2 and V is TRBV7-2; D remains unclear. There are 14 residues in the CDR3. CDR1 is SGHTA, CDR2 FQGNSA, per germline. V was pared by 5 bases and J by 7 bases, with 17 bases between. CDR3 in DNA: TGTGCCAGCAGCCCCCAATCGGGCCCCGGTGGCTACACCTTC. Protein: CASSPQSGPGGYTF. Based on the CDR3 plus reference TRBV7-2 and TRBJ1-2, the full variable domain is GAGVSQSPSNKVTEKGKDVELRCDPISGHTALYWYRQSLGQGLEFLIYFQGNSAPDKSGLPSDRFSAERTGGSVSTLTIQRTQQEDSAVYLCASSPQSGPGGYTFGSGTRLTVV.

This clonotype has a handful of counts. V usage is TRBV7-2 and J usage is TRBJ2-2; 8 nucleotides align to TRBD1. The V segment lost 1 base and the J segment 6 bases; nucleotides outside the gene matches: 4. Germline V gene lookup returns CDR1 SGHTA and CDR2 FQGNSA. The CDR3 sequence is 15 residues long. CDR3 loop: CASSLEARGPGELFF. For the CDR3, the DNA is TGTGCCAGCAGCTTAGAGGCCAGGGGGCCCGGGGAGCTGTTTTTT.

This clonotype was picked up a small number of times. The chain carries TRBV7-9 and TRBJ1-2; no reliable D call. The V gene's germline CDR1 is SEHNR and CDR2 FQNEAQ (reference sequence). V was pared by 4 bases and J by 0 bases, with 9 bases between. There are 14 residues in the CDR3. The CDR3 sequence: CASSSGSSNYGYTF. The DNA of the CDR3 is TGTGCCAGCAGCTCGGGGTCCTCTAACTATGGCTACACCTTC.